Described below is a single TCR beta chain sequence and its context. The antigen remains undetermined. This entry is derived from a study of Tregs in tolerant kidney transplant recipients. Only in-frame clones appear in the TCRdb table, and some are missing; sequencing was by immunoSEQ multiplex PCR. The sample lists fewer than 150,000 clones; roughly nine tenths were seen once. Unstimulated Tregs (CD4+CD25+CD127-) and CD4+CD25- non-Tregs were sorted from PBMCs. Study findings and constraints: Validation in larger populations is needed because few patients were studied. The most relevant donor-specific Treg TCRbeta repertoire apparently came from expansion with activated donor B cells.

Germline lookup yields CDR1 MNHEY and CDR2 SMNVEV (reference sequence). J lost 10 bases, V lost 10 bases, and 8 bases had no gene match. The CDR3 has 13 residues. This chain connects TRBV27 to TRBJ2-1; 12 positions agree with TRBD2. The sequencing input was CD4+ T cells from blood. The sequence was collected from a human donor in good health. The CDR3: CANRLAGDAEQFF. Here the CDR3 DNA reads TGTGCCAACCGACTAGCGGGAGATGCGGAGCAGTTCTTC.